These 23 T cell receptor beta chains were sequenced from one sample in a study of shared T cell receptors in the human thymus (dated by TCRdb to 2020 to 2022). The library was built by means of the immunoSEQ multiplex PCR assay. TCRdb took this table from immuneACCESS and kept in-frame rearrangements with V and J called. Such tables lack part of the clones; where checked against another copy, unresolved V genes explain under half of the gap, and the rest is unexplained. Recorded for this sample are 700,000 to 750,000 clones; 80% to 90% of them occurred a single time. Around 0.0099% of the sample goes to the ten largest clones. This sample was shared with a second study, whose subject was human thymus T cells.

Sequencing was carried out using thymocytes. The source is a girl under three years old with a congenital heart defect. Donor details come from another sample of the same person, matched by shared clones.

V gene TRBV7-2 combines with J gene TRBJ1-6, with 8 positions matching TRBD1. V dropped 3 bases and J dropped 9; count of bases not matched to a gene: 4. CDR1 and CDR2 from the germline V gene are SGHTA and FQGNSA. The CDR3 runs to 14 residues. The CDR3 sequence: CASSFQGAGSPLHF. For the CDR3, the DNA is TGTGCCAGCAGCTTTCAGGGGGCAGGTTCACCCCTCCACTTT. Filled out from reference TRBV7-2 and TRBJ1-6, the complete variable domain reads GAGVSQSPSNKVTEKGKDVELRCDPISGHTALYWYRQSLGQGLEFLIYFQGNSAPDKSGLPSDRFSAERTGGSVSTLTIQRTQQEDSAVYLCASSFQGAGSPLHFGNGTRLTVT.

This chain links TRBV5-8 with TRBJ1-2, with 7 bases identical to TRBD1. Germline lookup yields CDR1 SGHTS and CDR2 YDEGEE. The CDR3 runs 14 residues. V lost 7 bases and J lost 3; bases outside the gene matches: 9. In DNA, the CDR3 is TGTGCCAGCGGAACAGGGGAAGGGGACTATGGCTACACCTTC. Amino acids: CASGTGEGDYGYTF.

This rearrangement joins TRBV28 to TRBJ1-5; 7 bases align to TRBD1. V dropped 10 bases and J dropped 0; count of bases not matched to a gene: 12. The CDR3 is made up of 16 amino acids. Germline CDR1 and CDR2: MDHEN and SYDVKM. The CDR3 here is CATSWGQRNSNQPQHF. CDR3 sequence (DNA): TGTGCCACTTCGTGGGGACAGAGAAATAGCAATCAGCCCCAGCATTTT.

The CDR3 region is CASSSDRGGYGYTF. CDR3 nucleotide sequence: TGCGCCAGCAGCTCCGACAGGGGAGGCTATGGCTACACCTTC. The chain carries TRBV5-1 and TRBJ1-2; 8 bases match TRBD1. Germline V gives CDR1 SGHRS, CDR2 YFSETQ. This CDR3 is 14 amino acids long. V was clipped by 3 bases and J by 4 bases; unmatched bases: 5.

V gene TRBV4-1 combines with J gene TRBJ1-5; D might be TRBD1 (6 bases). Trimming pared 1 base from V and 4 bases from J, leaving 17 bases between. This CDR3 region has 17 residues. Germline V gene sequence: CDR1 MGHRA, CDR2 YSYEKL. CDR3 protein: CASSQVCGGPLNQPQHF. The CDR3 nucleotides are TGCGCCAGCAGCCAAGTATGCGGGGGGCCGTTAAATCAGCCCCAGCATTTT.

This chain links TRBV13 with TRBJ1-1; no definite D call. The V and J ends lost 5 bases and 0 bases respectively, with 13 bases between them. In germline, CDR1 is PRHDT, CDR2 FYEKMQ (reference sequence). The CDR3 contains 15 residues. CDR3 in amino acids: CASSPRFALNTEAFF. The CDR3 DNA reads as TGTGCCAGCAGCCCTAGGTTCGCTCTGAACACTGAAGCTTTCTTT. Looking up the rest from reference TRBV13 and TRBJ1-1 gives the full variable domain: AAGVIQSPRHLIKEKRETATLKCYPIPRHDTVYWYQQGPGQDPQFLISFYEKMQSDKGSIPDRFSAQQFSDYHSELNMSSLELGDSALYFCASSPRFALNTEAFFGQGTRLTVV.

J is TRBJ1-6 and V is TRBV10-3, with TRBD1 as a possible D gene (6 bases). The CDR3 is made up of 15 amino acids. Germline V gene data show CDR1 as ENHRY and CDR2 as SYGVKD. Trimming removed 3 bases from V and 9 bases from J, with 15 bases in between. The CDR3 here is CAISEEGVSASPLHF. In DNA form, the CDR3 reads TGTGCCATCAGTGAAGAGGGGGTGTCCGCTTCACCCCTCCACTTT.

The chain recombines TRBV11-2 with TRBJ2-7; D remains unclear. The V gene lost 5 bases and the J gene lost 0 bases, with 17 bases spanning the gap. The CDR3 runs 16 residues. Germline loops: CDR1 SGHAT, CDR2 FQNNGV. The CDR3 region has the DNA TGTGCCAGCAGCCTCCAGAAGACACAGACCTCCTACGAGCAGTACTTC. Amino acid sequence: CASSLQKTQTSYEQYF.

J is TRBJ2-7 and V is TRBV5-1, with TRBD1 identical over 10 bases. Germline CDR1 SGHRS, CDR2 YFSETQ. Unmatched junction bases numbered 3, after V lost 1 base and J lost 2 bases. The CDR3 is 15 amino acids. The CDR3 region is CASSLTGTGAYEQYF. DNA for the CDR3: TGCGCCAGCAGCTTGACCGGGACAGGGGCCTACGAGCAGTACTTC. Full variable domain (remainder filled in from reference TRBV5-1 and TRBJ2-7): KAGVTQTPRYLIKTRGQQVTLSCSPISGHRSVSWYQQTPGQGLQFLFEYFSETQRNKGNFPGRFSGRQFSNSRSEMNVSTLELGDSALYLCASSLTGTGAYEQYFGPGTRLTVT.

The chain employs TRBV29-1 and TRBJ1-2, with D unclear. V lost 5 bases and J lost 5, with 18 bases in between. Per the germline V gene, CDR1 is SQVTM and CDR2 is ANQGSEA. The CDR3 spans 14 residues. This CDR3 is CSVTPADRKYGYTF. For the CDR3, the DNA is TGCAGCGTTACCCCGGCGGATCGAAAATATGGCTACACCTTC.

This chain uses TRBV20-1 with TRBJ2-7, with D perhaps matching TRBD2 (5 bases). CDR1 is DFQATT and CDR2 is SNEGSKA in the germline V gene (reference sequence). Trimming shortened V by 3 bases and J by 5 bases, and 8 bases separated the two germline ends. This CDR3 spans 11 amino acids. CDR3 protein: CSASWRNEQYF. The CDR3 DNA sequence: TGCAGTGCTAGCTGGAGGAACGAGCAGTACTTC.

The chain recombines TRBV18 with TRBJ2-3; TRBD2 aligns across 10 bases. CDR1 and CDR2 from the germline V gene are KGHSH and LQKENI. The junction had 5 bases not matched to a gene; V was cut back by 1 base and J by 4 bases. This CDR3 spans 16 amino acids. CDR3 sequence reads: CASSPRAGGPADTQYF. In nucleotides, the CDR3 is TGTGCCAGCTCACCACGAGCGGGGGGGCCAGCAGATACGCAGTATTTT.

This rearrangement joins TRBV13 to TRBJ2-7; TRBD2 agrees at 11 bases. This CDR3 has 18 amino acids. Germline CDR1 and CDR2: PRHDT and FYEKMQ (reference sequence). V trimming: 4 bases; J trimming: 0 bases; junction bases outside the gene matches: 11. CDR3 in DNA: TGTGCCAGCAGCTCTAACCCCCTGGGACTAGCGGTCTCCTACGAGCAGTACTTC. This gives the protein CASSSNPLGLAVSYEQYF.

The chain employs TRBV5-8 and TRBJ2-1, with 12 positions matching TRBD2. The CDR3 extends over 19 amino acids. With 4 bases clipped from V and 0 bases from J, the junction kept 11 bases outside the gene matches. Germline lookup yields CDR1 SGHTS and CDR2 YDEGEE. In DNA, the CDR3 is TGTGCCAGCAGCCCGTTCGGACTAGCGGGGATTAGCTCCTACAATGAGCAGTTCTTC. Encoded protein: CASSPFGLAGISSYNEQFF.

The chain links TRBV11-2 to TRBJ1-5; TRBD1 matches at 8 bases. This CDR3 region has 16 residues. CDR1 is SGHAT and CDR2 is FQNNGV in the germline V gene. V lost 1 base, J lost 9 bases, and 11 bases stayed unmatched. CDR3 loop: CASSLVRGWDRRPQHF. CDR3 nucleotides: TGTGCCAGCAGCTTAGTGAGGGGCTGGGACAGGCGGCCCCAGCATTTT.

CDR3 region: CASSPGGNTEAFF. DNA of the CDR3: TGTGCCAGTAGCCCTGGAGGCAACACTGAAGCTTTCTTT. J is TRBJ1-1 and V is TRBV19; D is undetermined. Germline V gene data show CDR1 as LNHDA and CDR2 as SQIVND (reference sequence). Trimming shortened V by 6 bases and J by 2 bases, and 10 bases separated the two germline ends. The length of the CDR3 is 13 residues.

The chain combines TRBV5-4 with TRBJ2-1; no firm D call. The V end was cut by 2 bases, the J end by 14 bases, with 17 bases between. There are 13 residues in the CDR3. Germline V gives CDR1 SGHNT, CDR2 YYREEE (reference sequence). The CDR3 is CASSFFPSYSKFF. The CDR3 bases are TGTGCCAGCAGCTTTTTCCCAAGCTATTCCAAGTTCTTC.

J is TRBJ1-1 and V is TRBV7-9; unclear D gene. The CDR3 length is 17 residues. CDR1 is SEHNR, CDR2 FQNEAQ, per germline (reference sequence). Trimming cost V 1 base and J 1 base, with 16 bases left between them. The CDR3 loop is CASSLGVTPRENTEAFF. CDR3 sequence (DNA): TGTGCCAGCAGCTTAGGTGTAACACCCCGGGAGAACACTGAAGCTTTCTTT.

The genes are TRBV27 and TRBJ2-3; 11 nucleotides agree with TRBD2. Unmatched junction bases numbered 10, after V lost 6 bases and J lost 5 bases. The CDR3 is 16 residues long. CDR1 is MNHEY, CDR2 SMNVEV, per germline (reference sequence). The CDR3 reads CASSWHSGGAGDTQYF. The CDR3 region has the DNA TGTGCCAGCAGCTGGCATAGCGGGGGGGCGGGAGATACGCAGTATTTT.

The gene calls are TRBV11-2 and TRBJ1-6; tentative D call: TRBD1 (6 bases). Germline V gene lookup returns CDR1 SGHAT and CDR2 FQNNGV. This CDR3 contains 16 residues. The germline V and J ends were trimmed by 5 bases and 6 bases, with 17 bases remaining between them. The CDR3 DNA follows: TGTGCCAGCAGCCACAGGACCCGGGACACTAATTCACCCCTCCACTTT. This gives the protein CASSHRTRDTNSPLHF.

This sequence joins TRBV30 and TRBJ1-5, with D maybe TRBD1 (5 bases). CDR1 and CDR2 (germline): GTSNPN, SVGIG (reference sequence). V lost 5 bases and J lost 8, with 19 bases in between. The CDR3 length is 14 residues. For the CDR3, the DNA is TGTGCCTGGCAAGTGGGACCGAGGAGGGAGCCCCAGCATTTT. Translation: CAWQVGPRREPQHF. The complete variable domain, with remaining parts taken from reference TRBV30 and TRBJ1-5, reads SQTIHQWPATLVQPVGSPLSLECTVEGTSNPNLYWYRQAAGRGLQLLFYSVGIGQISSEVPQNLSASRPQDRQFILSSKKLLLSDSGFYLCAWQVGPRREPQHFGDGTRLSIL.

CDR3 loop: CATSLAGVWPQHF. CDR3 in DNA: TGTGCCACCTCCCTCGCGGGGGTGTGGCCCCAGCATTTT. The chain links TRBV2 to TRBJ1-5; a possible D gene is TRBD1 (5 bases). The V end was cut by 10 bases, the J end by 9 bases, with 19 bases between. CDR3 size: 13 residues. The V gene's germline CDR1 is SNHLY and CDR2 FYNNEI.

CDR3 nucleotides: TGTGCCAGCAGCCCCCTGGGGGGATCTGGGGGGGGGTATGAGCAGTTCTTC. This codes for CASSPLGGSGGGYEQFF. The chain is built from TRBV7-9 and TRBJ2-1, with 7 bases that match TRBD2. Germline V gene lookup returns CDR1 SEHNR and CDR2 FQNEAQ (reference sequence). Unmatched junction bases numbered 18, after V lost 5 bases and J lost 8 bases. The CDR3 loop spans 17 amino acids.